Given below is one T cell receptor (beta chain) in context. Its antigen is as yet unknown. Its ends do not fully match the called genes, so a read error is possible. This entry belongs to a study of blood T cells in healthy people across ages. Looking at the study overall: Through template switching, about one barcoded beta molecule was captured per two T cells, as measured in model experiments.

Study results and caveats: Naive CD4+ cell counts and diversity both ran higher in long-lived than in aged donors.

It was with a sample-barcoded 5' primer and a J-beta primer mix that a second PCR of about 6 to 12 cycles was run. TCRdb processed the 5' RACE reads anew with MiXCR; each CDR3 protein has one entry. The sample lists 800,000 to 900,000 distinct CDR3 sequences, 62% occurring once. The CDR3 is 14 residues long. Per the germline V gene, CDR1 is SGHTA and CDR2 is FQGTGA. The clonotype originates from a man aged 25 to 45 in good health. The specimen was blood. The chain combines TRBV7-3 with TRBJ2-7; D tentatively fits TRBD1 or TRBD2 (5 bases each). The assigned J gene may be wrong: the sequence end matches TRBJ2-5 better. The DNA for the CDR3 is TGTGCCAGCAGCTTATTAGGGGAGCAAGGGACCCAGTACTTC. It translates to CASSLLGEQGTQYF.